This TCR beta chain emerged from a study of blood T cell repertoires in COVID-19. Study-wide context: COVID-19 samples, acute and convalescent, were from the United States, Italy and Spain. Nucleic acid was either cDNA or gDNA, and it came from T cells, B-cell-depleted T cells, or PBMCs.

CDR1 is KGHSH and CDR2 is LQKENI in the germline V gene. The V end lost 3 bases, the J end lost 6 bases, and 16 bases lay between the germline ends. The CDR3 runs to 15 residues. In the original processing: Using reference gene primer amplification, nucleated cell counts were estimated. Here immunoSEQ multiplex PCR was the method, and the copy in TCRdb shows in-frame clones only, minus some. That table furnishes V, J and clone size, whereas the DNA furnished D and trimming. The sample includes 250,000 to 350,000 clones, about nine tenths of them seen just once. The clonotype was recovered from a woman aged 40 to 50 who had recovered from COVID-19. The sample taken for sequencing was peripheral blood. The gene calls are TRBV18 and TRBJ2-3; TRBD2 is a possible D gene (6 bases). The CDR3 loop is CASSPRLAGRDTQYF. For the CDR3, the DNA is TGTGCCAGCTCACCGAGGTTAGCAGGGAGGGATACGCAGTATTTT.